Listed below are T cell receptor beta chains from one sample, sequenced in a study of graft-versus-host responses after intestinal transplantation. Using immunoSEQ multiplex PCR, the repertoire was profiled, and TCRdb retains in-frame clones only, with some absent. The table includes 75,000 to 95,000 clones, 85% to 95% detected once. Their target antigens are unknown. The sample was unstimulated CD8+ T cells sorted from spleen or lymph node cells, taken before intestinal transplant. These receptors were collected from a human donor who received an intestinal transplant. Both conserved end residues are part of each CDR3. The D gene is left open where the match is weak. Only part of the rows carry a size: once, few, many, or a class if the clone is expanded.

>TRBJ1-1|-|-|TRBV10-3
CAISDLGEDTEAFF
TGTGCCATCAGTGATTTGGGGGAGGACACTGAAGCTTTCTTT
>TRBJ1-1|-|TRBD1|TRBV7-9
CASSLPKAGGMNTEAFF
TGTGCCAGCAGCTTACCCAAAGCAGGGGGCATGAACACTGAAGCTTTCTTT
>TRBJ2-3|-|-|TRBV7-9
CASSLARERGATDTQYF
TGTGCCAGCAGCTTAGCGCGTGAACGGGGGGCCACAGATACGCAGTATTTT
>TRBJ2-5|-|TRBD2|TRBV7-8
CASSSGLAGRATQYF
TGTGCCAGCAGCTCCGGACTAGCGGGGAGGGCGACCCAGTACTTC
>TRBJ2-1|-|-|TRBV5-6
CASSPGLGGGNEQFF
TGTGCCAGCAGCCCTGGACTAGGGGGTGGGAATGAGCAGTTCTTC
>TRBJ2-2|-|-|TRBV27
CASSSLNTGELFF
TGTGCCAGCAGTTCCCTGAACACCGGGGAGCTGTTTTTT
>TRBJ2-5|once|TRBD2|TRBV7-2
CASSLGAGGFRETQYF
TGTGCCAGCAGCTTAGGGGCGGGGGGCTTCCGAGAGACCCAGTACTTC
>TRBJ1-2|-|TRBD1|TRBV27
CASSLSSTGNYGYTF
TGTGCCAGCAGTTTATCGTCGACAGGGAACTATGGCTACACCTTC
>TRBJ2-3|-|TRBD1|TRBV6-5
CASSTPDRETDTQYF
TGTGCCAGCAGTACCCCGGACAGGGAAACAGATACGCAGTATTTT
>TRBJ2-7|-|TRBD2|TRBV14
CASSLAGVTYEQYF
TGTGCCAGCAGCCTAGCGGGGGTAACCTACGAGCAGTACTTC
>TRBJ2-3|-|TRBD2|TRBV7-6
CASSLGGGGDTQYF
TGTGCCAGCAGCTTGGGCGGGGGAGGAGATACGCAGTATTTT
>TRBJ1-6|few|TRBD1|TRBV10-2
CASRTTGDNSPLHF
TGCGCCAGCAGGACCACAGGGGACAATTCACCCCTCCACTTT
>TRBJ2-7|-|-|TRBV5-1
CASSLAGFSYEQYF
TGCGCCAGCAGCTTGGCCGGGTTCTCCTACGAGCAGTACTTC
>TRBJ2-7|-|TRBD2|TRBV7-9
CASIPGGGYEQYF
TGTGCCAGCATTCCGGGGGGGGGCTACGAGCAGTACTTC
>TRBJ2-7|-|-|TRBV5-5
CASSSRSALYEQYF
TGTGCCAGCAGCTCCAGGTCCGCTCTCTACGAGCAGTACTTC
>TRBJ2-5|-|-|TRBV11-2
CASSLLIYQETQYF
TGTGCCAGCAGCCTACTAATTTACCAAGAGACCCAGTACTTC
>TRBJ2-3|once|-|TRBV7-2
CASSAGFASTDTQYF
TGTGCCAGCAGCGCAGGTTTTGCAAGCACAGATACGCAGTATTTT
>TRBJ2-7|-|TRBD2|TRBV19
CASSPGTSPDEQYF
TGTGCCAGTAGTCCCGGGACTAGTCCTGACGAGCAGTACTTC
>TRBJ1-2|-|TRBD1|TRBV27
CASSHYRTGGGYGYTF
TGTGCCAGCAGCCATTATCGGACAGGGGGCGGCTATGGCTACACCTTC
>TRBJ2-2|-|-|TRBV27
CASLPRGNTGELFF
TGTGCCAGCCTCCCTAGGGGGAACACCGGGGAGCTGTTTTTT
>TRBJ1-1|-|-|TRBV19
CASSTGGNTEAFF
TGTGCCAGTAGTACAGGAGGGAACACTGAAGCTTTCTTT
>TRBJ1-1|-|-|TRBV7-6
CASSLGGVNTEAFF
TGTGCCAGCAGCTTGGGGGGGGTGAACACTGAAGCTTTCTTT
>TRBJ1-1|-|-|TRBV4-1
CASSQPGEEEEAFF
TGCGCCAGCAGCCAGCCGGGAGAGGAGGAGGAAGCTTTCTTT
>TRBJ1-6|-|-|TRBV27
CASSSAGRFYNSPLHF
TGTGCCAGCAGTTCGGCAGGAAGGTTCTATAATTCACCCCTCCACTTT
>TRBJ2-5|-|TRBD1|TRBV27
CASSLSGQGWETQYF
TGTGCCAGCAGTTTATCGGGACAGGGCTGGGAGACCCAGTACTTC
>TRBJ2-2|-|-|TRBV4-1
CASSQGPRVPGELFF
TGCGCCAGCAGCCAAGGCCCACGGGTGCCCGGGGAGCTGTTTTTT
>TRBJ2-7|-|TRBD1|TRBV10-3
CAISETYPGQAYEQYF
TGTGCCATCAGCGAGACATATCCGGGACAGGCCTACGAGCAGTACTTC
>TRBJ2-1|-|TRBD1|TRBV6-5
CASSPTGVNNEQFF
TGTGCCAGCAGTCCGACAGGGGTTAACAATGAGCAGTTCTTC
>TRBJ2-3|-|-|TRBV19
CASSMVPRDTQYF
TGTGCCAGTAGTATGGTCCCGAGGGATACGCAGTATTTT
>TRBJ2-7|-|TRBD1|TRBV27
CASSPRQGSQYF
TGTGCCAGCAGTCCCCGACAGGGATCGCAGTACTTC
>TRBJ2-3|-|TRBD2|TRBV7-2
CASSGVAGGTDTQYF
TGTGCCAGCAGCGGTGTAGCGGGGGGCACAGATACGCAGTATTTT
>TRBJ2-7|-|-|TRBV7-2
CASSLGMSPSYEQYF
TGTGCCAGCAGCTTAGGCATGTCTCCGAGCTACGAGCAGTACTTC
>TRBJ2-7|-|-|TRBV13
CASSPGNPRFLRAGGYYEQYF
TGTGCCAGCAGCCCAGGGAACCCAAGGTTCCTAAGGGCTGGGGGCTACTACGAGCAGTACTTC
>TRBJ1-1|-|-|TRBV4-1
CASSQDLTLNTEAFF
TGCGCCAGCAGCCAAGACTTAACTTTGAACACTGAAGCTTTCTTT
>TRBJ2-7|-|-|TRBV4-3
CASSQDRGSSYEQYF
TGCGCCAGCAGCCAAGACCGGGGGAGCTCCTACGAGCAGTACTTC
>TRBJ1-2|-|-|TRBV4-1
CASSQGQEKYGYTF
TGCGCCAGCAGCCAAGGACAGGAGAAATATGGCTACACCTTC